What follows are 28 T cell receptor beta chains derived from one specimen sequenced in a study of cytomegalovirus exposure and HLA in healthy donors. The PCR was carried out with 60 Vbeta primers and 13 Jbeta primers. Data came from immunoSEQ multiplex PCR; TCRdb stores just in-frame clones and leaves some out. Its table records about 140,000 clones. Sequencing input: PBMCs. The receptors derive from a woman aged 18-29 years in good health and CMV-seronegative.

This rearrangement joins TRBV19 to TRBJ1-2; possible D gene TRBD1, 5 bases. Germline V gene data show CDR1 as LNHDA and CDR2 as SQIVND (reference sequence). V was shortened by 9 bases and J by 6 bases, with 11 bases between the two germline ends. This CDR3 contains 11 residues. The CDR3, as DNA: TGTGCCAGCCAGGGTGGCGATGGCTACACCTTC. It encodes CASQGGDGYTF. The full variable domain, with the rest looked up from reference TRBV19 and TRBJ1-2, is DGGITQSPKYLFRKEGQNVTLSCEQNLNHDAMYWYRQDPGQGLRLIYYSQIVNDFQKGDIAEGYSVSREKKESFPLTVTSAQKNPTAFYLCASQGGDGYTFGSGTRLTVV.

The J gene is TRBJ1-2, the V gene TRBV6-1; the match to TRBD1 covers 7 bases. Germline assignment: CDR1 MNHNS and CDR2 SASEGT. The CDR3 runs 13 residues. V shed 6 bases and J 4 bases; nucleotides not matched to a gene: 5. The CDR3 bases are TGTGCCAGCAGCCTGGACAGGAGCTATGGCTACACCTTC. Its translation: CASSLDRSYGYTF.

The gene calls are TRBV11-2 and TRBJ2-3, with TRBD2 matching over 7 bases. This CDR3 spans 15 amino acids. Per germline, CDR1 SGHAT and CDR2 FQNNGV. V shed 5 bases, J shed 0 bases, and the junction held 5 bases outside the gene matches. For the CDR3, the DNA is TGTGCCAGCAGCACAGGACTAGTCAGCACAGATACGCAGTATTTT. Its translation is CASSTGLVSTDTQYF.

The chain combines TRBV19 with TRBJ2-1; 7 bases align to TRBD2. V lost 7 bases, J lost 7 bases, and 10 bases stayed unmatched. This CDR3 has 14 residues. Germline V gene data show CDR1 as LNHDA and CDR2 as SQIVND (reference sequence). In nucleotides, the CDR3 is TGTGCCAGTACCTTTGGACTAGACGGGAATGAGCAGTTCTTC. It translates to CASTFGLDGNEQFF.

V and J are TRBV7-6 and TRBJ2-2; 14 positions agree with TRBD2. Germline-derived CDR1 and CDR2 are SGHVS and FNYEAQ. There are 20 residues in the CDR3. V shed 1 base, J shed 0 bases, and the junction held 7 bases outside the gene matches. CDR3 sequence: CASSLVVGTSGSANTGELFF. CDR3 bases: TGTGCCAGCAGCTTAGTTGTGGGGACTAGCGGGAGCGCGAACACCGGGGAGCTGTTTTTT. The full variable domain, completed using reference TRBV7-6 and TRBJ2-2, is GAGVSQSPRYKVTKRGQDVALRCDPISGHVSLYWYRQALGQGPEFLTYFNYEAQQDKSGLPNDRFSAERPEGSISTLTIQRTEQRDSAMYRCASSLVVGTSGSANTGELFFGEGSRLTVL.

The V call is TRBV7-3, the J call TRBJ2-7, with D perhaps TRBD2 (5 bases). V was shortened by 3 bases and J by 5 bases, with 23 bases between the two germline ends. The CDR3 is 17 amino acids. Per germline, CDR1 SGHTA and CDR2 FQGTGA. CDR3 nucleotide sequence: TGTGCCAGCAGCTTGCGACTCGGGATCTCAGCCGGTAACGAGCAGTACGTC. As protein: CASSLRLGISAGNEQYV.

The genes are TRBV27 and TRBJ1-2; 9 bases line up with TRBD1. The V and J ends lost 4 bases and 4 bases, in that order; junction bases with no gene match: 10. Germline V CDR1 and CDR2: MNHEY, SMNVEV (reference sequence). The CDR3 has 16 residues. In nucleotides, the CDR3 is TGTGCCAGCAGTTCGTCGACAGGGGGTAAAGGCTATGGCTACACCTTC. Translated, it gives CASSSSTGGKGYGYTF.

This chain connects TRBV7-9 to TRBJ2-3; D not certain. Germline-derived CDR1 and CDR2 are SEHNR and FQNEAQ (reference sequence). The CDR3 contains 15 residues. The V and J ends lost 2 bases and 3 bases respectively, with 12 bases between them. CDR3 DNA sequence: TGTGCCAGCAGCTTATCGTCCCTGGAGACAGATACGCAGTATTTT. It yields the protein CASSLSSLETDTQYF.

CDR3 nucleotide sequence: TGTGCCAGCAGCCCCGACTTAAATCAGCCCCAGCATTTT. Translation: CASSPDLNQPQHF. The chain is built from TRBV5-4 and TRBJ1-5; no clear D. Germline V CDR1 and CDR2: SGHNT, YYREEE (reference sequence). V lost 4 bases to trimming and J lost 4 bases, with 9 bases between them. This CDR3 spans 13 amino acids.

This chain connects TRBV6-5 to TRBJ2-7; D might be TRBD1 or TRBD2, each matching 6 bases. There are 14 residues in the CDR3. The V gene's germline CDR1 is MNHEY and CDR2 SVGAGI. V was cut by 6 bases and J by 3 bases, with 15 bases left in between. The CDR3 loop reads CASSPLEGDYEQYV. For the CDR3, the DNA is TGTGCCAGCAGCCCCCTGGAGGGGGACTACGAGCAGTACGTC.

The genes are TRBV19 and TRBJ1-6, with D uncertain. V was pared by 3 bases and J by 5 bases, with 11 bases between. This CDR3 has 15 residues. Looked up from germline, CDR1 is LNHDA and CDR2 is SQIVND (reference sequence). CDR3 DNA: TGTGCCAGTAGTATGGGCCAGTCAGATAATTCACCCCTCCACTTT. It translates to CASSMGQSDNSPLHF.

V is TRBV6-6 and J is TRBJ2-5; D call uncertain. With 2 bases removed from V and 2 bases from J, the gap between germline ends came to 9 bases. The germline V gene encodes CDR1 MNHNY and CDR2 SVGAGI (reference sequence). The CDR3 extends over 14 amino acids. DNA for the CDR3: TGTGCCAGCAGTTACAGAGACTCACAAGAGACCCAGTACTTC. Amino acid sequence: CASSYRDSQETQYF.

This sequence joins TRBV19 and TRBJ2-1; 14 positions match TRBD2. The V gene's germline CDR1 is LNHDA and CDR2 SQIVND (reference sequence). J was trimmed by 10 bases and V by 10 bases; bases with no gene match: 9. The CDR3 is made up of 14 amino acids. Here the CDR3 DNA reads TGTGCCATTAGGACTAGCGGGGGGATGGGGGAGCAGTTCTTC. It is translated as CAIRTSGGMGEQFF.

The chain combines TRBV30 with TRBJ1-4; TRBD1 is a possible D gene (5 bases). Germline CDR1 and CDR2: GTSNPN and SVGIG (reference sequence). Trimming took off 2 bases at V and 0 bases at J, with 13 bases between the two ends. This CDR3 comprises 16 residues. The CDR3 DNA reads TGTGCCTGGAGTTTCCAGGGAGGGCCAACTAATGAAAAACTGTTTTTT. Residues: CAWSFQGGPTNEKLFF.

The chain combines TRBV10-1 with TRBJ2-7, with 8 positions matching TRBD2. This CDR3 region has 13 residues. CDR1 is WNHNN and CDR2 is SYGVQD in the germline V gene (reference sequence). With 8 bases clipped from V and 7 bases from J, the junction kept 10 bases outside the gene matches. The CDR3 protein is CASSGGRDMEQYV. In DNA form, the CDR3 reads TGCGCCAGCTCGGGAGGGAGGGATATGGAGCAGTACGTC.

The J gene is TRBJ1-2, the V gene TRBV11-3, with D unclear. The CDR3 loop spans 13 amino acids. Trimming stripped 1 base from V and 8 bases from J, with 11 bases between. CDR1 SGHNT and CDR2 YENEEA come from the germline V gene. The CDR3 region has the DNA TGTGCCAGCAGCTTAGCTTATGCGAGCGGCTACACCTTC. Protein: CASSLAYASGYTF.

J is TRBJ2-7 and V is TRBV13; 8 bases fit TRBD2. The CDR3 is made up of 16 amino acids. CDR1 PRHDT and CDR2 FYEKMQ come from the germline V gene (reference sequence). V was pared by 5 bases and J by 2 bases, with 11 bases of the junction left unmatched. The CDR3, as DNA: TGTGCCAGCAGCGCAGTGGGCGGGAGGCATCCCTACGAGCAGTACGTC. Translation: CASSAVGGRHPYEQYV.

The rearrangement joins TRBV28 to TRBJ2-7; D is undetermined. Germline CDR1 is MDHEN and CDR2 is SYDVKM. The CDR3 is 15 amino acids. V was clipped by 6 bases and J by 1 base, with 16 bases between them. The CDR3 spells CASSTQPTISYEQYF. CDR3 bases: TGTGCCAGCAGCACACAACCCACCATTTCCTACGAGCAGTACTTC.

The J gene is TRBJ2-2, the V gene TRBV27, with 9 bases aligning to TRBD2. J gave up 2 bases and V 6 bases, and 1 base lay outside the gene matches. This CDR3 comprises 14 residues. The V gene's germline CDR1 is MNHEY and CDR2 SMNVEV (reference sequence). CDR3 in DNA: TGTGCCAGCAGGGGACTAGCAAACACCGGGGAGCTGTTTTTT. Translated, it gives CASRGLANTGELFF.

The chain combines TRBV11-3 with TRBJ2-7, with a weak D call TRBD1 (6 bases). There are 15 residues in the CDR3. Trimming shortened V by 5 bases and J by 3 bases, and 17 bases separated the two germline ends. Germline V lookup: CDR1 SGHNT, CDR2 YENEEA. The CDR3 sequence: CASSEGSGTNYEQYF. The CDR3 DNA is TGTGCCAGCAGCGAAGGTTCCGGGACAAACTACGAGCAGTACTTC.

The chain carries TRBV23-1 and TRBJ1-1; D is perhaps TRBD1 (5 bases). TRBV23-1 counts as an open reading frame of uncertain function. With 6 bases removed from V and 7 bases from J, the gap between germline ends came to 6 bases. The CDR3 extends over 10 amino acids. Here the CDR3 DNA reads TGCGCCAGCAGAGACAGTGAAGCTTTCTTT. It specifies CASRDSEAFF.

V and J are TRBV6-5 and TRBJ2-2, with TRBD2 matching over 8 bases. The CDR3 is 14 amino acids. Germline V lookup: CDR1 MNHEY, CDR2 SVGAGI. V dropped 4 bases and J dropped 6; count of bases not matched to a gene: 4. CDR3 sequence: CASSWTGGAGELFF. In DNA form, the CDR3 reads TGTGCCAGCAGTTGGACGGGGGGGGCCGGGGAGCTGTTTTTT.

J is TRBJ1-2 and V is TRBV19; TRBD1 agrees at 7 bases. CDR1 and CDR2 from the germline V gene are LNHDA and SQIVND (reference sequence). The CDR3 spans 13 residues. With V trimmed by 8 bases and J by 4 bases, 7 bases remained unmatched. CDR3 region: CASSNDRAYGYTF. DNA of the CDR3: TGTGCCAGTTCGAACGACAGGGCCTATGGCTACACCTTC. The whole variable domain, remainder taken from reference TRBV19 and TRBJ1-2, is DGGITQSPKYLFRKEGQNVTLSCEQNLNHDAMYWYRQDPGQGLRLIYYSQIVNDFQKGDIAEGYSVSREKKESFPLTVTSAQKNPTAFYLCASSNDRAYGYTFGSGTRLTVV.

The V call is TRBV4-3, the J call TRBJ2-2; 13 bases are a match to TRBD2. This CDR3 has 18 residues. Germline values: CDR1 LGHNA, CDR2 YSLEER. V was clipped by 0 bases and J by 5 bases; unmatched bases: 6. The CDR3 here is CASSQEAGLAGRTGELFF. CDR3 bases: TGCGCCAGCAGCCAAGAGGCGGGACTAGCGGGAAGAACCGGGGAGCTGTTTTTT.

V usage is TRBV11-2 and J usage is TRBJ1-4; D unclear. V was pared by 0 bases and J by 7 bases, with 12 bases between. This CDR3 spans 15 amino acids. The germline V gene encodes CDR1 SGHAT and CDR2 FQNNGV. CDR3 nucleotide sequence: TGTGCCAGCAGCTTAGATGCCAGAAGAGGTGAAAAACTGTTTTTT. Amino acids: CASSLDARRGEKLFF.

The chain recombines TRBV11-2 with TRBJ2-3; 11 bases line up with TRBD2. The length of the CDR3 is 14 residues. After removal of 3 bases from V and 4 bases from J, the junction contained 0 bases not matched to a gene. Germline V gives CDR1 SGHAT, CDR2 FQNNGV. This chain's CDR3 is CASSLGLAADTQYF. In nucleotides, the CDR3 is TGTGCCAGCAGCTTGGGACTAGCGGCAGATACGCAGTATTTT.

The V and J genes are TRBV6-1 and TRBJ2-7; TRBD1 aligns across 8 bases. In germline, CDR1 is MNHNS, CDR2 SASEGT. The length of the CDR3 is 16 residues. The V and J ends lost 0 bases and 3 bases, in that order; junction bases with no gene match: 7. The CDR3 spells CASSEAQGTGSYEQYF. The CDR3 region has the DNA TGTGCCAGCAGTGAAGCGCAGGGGACAGGAAGCTACGAGCAGTACTTC.

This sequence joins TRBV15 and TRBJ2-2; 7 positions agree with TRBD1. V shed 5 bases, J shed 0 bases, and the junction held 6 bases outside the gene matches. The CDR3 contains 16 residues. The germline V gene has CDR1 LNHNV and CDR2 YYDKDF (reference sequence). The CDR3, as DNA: TGTGCCACCAGCCCTAGACAGGGCCCGAACACCGGGGAGCTGTTTTTT. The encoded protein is CATSPRQGPNTGELFF.